A selection of T cell receptor beta chains follows, all from one sample in a study of PD-1 blockade in classical Hodgkin lymphoma. Using immunoSEQ multiplex PCR, the repertoire was profiled, and TCRdb retains in-frame clones only, with some absent. This table holds 40,000 to 65,000 clones, roughly 86% found once. The starting material was peripheral blood mononuclear cells (PBMCs), obtained before the fourth cycle of nivolumab. The receptors here all came from a human donor with classical Hodgkin lymphoma. Each CDR3 is given with its conserved first and last residue. Each record gives: D gene, J gene, V gene, CDR3 protein. A D gene is named only where the DNA matches it firmly.

TRBD2	TRBJ2-1	TRBV28	CASSLRISGRRGNEQFF
-	TRBJ1-5	TRBV18	CASSPSDNHSNQPQHF
-	TRBJ1-3	TRBV7-8	CASTTTTGGNTIYF
-	TRBJ2-6	TRBV27	CASSFAGANVLTF
TRBD1	TRBJ1-4	TRBV5-1	CASSSQGAGTNEKLFF
-	TRBJ2-7	TRBV27	CASSPAGDSDSYEQYF
TRBD1	TRBJ2-1	TRBV7-9	CASSRGGPSSYNEQFF
-	TRBJ2-1	TRBV28	CASCIYGTYNEQFF
-	TRBJ2-5	TRBV19	CASSIQETQYF
TRBD2	TRBJ2-7	TRBV27	CASSLRLAGEQYF
TRBD1	TRBJ2-2	TRBV28	CASSRGTGGGTGELFF
TRBD1	TRBJ1-4	TRBV28	CASSIGTGYEKLFF
-	TRBJ2-3	TRBV7-2	CASSLTGMDTQYF
TRBD2	TRBJ2-1	TRBV11-2	CASSPVHGLAGVSEQFF
TRBD1	TRBJ1-2	TRBV29-1	CSVQDIRGRGNGYTF